This TCR beta chain was identified during a study of blood T cell repertoires in COVID-19. Study as a whole: The United States, Italy and Spain supplied acute and convalescent COVID-19 samples. Nucleic acid was either cDNA or gDNA, and it came from T cells, B-cell-depleted T cells, or PBMCs.

Under the authors' procedure: Amplification from reference gene primers served as the basis for estimated nucleated cell counts. The repertoire was sequenced with immunoSEQ multiplex PCR; TCRdb's copy has only in-frame clones and lacks some. The D gene and trimming were derived from the DNA, and the V and J assignments and clone size from that table. The sample lists under 250,000 clones, about 83% occurring once. The V and J ends lost 7 bases and 6 bases, in that order; junction bases with no gene match: 10. From germline, CDR1 is SNHLY and CDR2 FYNNEI. The CDR3 contains 14 residues. The chain combines TRBV2 with TRBJ2-3; 7 bases align to TRBD2. The clonotype was recovered from a middle-aged man with acute or convalescent COVID-19. The sequencing sample was made of peripheral blood. CDR3 nucleotide sequence: TGTGCCAGCATTCCCTTGGGGGAGGGCGATACGCAGTATTTT. Protein product: CASIPLGEGDTQYF.